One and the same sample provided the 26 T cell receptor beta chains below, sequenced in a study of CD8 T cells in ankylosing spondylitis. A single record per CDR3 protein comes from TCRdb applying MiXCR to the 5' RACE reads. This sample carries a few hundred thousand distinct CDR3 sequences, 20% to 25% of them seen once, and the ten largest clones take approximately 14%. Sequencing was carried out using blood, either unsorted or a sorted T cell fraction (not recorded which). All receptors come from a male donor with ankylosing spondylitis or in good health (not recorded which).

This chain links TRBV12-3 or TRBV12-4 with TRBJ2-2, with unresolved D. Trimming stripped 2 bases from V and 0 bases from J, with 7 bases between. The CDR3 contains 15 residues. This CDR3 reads CASSLSTPNTGELFF. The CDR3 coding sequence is TGTGCCAGCAGTTTATCGACACCGAACACCGGGGAGCTGTTTTTT.

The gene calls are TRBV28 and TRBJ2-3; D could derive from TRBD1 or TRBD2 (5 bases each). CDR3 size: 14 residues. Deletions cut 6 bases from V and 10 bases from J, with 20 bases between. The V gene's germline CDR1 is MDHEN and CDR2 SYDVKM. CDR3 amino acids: CASRQDVGVVAQYF. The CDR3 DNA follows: TGTGCCAGCAGACAGGACGTGGGGGTTGTTGCGCAGTATTTT.

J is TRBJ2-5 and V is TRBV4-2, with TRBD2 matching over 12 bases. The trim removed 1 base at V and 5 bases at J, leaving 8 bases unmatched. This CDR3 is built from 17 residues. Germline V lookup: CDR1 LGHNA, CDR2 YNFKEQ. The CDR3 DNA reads TGTGCCAGCAGCCAAGTCGGACTAGCGGGGCCTAGGGAGACCCAGTACTTC. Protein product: CASSQVGLAGPRETQYF.

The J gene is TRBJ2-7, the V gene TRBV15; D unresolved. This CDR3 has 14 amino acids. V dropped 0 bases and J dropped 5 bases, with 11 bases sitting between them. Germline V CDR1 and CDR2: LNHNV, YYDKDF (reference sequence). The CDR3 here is CATSRDRVSHEQYF. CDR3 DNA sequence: TGTGCCACCAGCAGAGATCGGGTCAGCCACGAGCAGTACTTC.

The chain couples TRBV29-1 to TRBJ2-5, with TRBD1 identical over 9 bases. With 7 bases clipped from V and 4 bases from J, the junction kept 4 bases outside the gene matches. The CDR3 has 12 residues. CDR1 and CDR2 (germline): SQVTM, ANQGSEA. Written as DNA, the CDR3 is TGCAGCGGCCAGGGACAGGGAGAGACCCAGTACTTC. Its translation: CSGQGQGETQYF. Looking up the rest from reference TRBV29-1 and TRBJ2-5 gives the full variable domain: SAVISQKPSRDICQRGTSLTIQCQVDSQVTMMFWYRQQPGQSLTLIATANQGSEATYESGFVIDKFPISRPNLTFSTLTVSNMSPEDSSIYLCSGQGQGETQYFGPGTRLLVL.

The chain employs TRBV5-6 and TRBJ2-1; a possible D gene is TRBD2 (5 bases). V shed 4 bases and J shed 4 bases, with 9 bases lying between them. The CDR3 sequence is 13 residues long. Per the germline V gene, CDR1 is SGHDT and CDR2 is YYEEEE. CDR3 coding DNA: TGTGCCAGCAGCCTCGGGAATTACAATGAGCAGTTCTTC. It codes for CASSLGNYNEQFF.

CDR3 in DNA: TGTGCCAGCAGCTTGGGCGGAAATAGCAATCAGCCCCAGCATTTT. Translation: CASSLGGNSNQPQHF. The V gene is TRBV7-9, the J gene TRBJ1-5; D gene ambiguous. Trimming removed 3 bases from V and 0 bases from J, with 9 bases in between. This CDR3 contains 15 residues. CDR1 SEHNR and CDR2 FQNEAQ come from the germline V gene (reference sequence).

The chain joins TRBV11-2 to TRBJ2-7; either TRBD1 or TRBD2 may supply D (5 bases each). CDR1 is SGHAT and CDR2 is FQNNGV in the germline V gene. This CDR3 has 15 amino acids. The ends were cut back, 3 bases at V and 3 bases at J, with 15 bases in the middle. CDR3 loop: CASSLPPGASYEQYF. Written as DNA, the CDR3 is TGTGCCAGCAGCTTGCCCCCCGGGGCTAGCTACGAGCAGTACTTC.

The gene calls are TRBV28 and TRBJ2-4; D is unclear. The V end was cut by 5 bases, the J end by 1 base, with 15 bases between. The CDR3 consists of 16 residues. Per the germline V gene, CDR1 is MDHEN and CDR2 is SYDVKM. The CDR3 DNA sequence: TGTGCCAGCAGTGCCCAGGAGTGGGCGGCCAAAAACATTCAGTACTTC. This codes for CASSAQEWAAKNIQYF.

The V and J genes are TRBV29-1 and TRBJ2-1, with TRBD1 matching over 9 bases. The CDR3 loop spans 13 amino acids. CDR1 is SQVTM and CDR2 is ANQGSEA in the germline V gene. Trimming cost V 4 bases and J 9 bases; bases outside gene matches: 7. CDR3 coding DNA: TGCAGCGTTGTGAACAGGGGGCGCGGTGAGCAGTTCTTC. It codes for CSVVNRGRGEQFF.

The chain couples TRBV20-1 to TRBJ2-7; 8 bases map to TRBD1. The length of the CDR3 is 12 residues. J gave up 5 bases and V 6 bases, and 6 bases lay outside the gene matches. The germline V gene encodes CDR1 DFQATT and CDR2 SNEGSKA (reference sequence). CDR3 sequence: CSAPDRGHEQYF. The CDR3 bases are TGCAGTGCCCCCGACAGGGGCCACGAGCAGTACTTC.

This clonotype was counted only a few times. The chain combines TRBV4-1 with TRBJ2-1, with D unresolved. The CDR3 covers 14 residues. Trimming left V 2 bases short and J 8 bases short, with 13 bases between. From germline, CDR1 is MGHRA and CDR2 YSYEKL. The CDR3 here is CASSQTPKTYEQFF. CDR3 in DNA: TGCGCCAGCAGCCAAACCCCCAAGACATATGAGCAGTTCTTC.

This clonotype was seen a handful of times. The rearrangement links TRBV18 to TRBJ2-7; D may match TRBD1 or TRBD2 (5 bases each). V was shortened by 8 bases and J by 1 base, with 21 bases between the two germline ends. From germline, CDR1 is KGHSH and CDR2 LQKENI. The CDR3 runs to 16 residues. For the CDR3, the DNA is TGTGCCAGCACGACGTGGGACCAAAATCTATCCTACGAGCAGTACTTC. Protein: CASTTWDQNLSYEQYF.

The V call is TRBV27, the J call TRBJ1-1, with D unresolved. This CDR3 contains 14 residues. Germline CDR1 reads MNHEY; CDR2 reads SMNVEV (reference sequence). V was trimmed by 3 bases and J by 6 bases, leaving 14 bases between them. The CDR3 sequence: CASSFSTPPAEAFF. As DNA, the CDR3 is TGTGCCAGCAGTTTTTCGACCCCGCCAGCTGAAGCTTTCTTT.

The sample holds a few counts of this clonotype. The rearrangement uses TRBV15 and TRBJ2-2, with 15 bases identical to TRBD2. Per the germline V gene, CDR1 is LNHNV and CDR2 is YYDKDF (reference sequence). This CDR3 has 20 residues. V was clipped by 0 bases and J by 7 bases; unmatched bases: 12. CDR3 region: CATSRDEGLAGGPVSGELFF. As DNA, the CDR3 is TGTGCCACCAGCAGAGATGAGGGACTAGCGGGGGGCCCCGTGAGCGGGGAGCTGTTTTTT.

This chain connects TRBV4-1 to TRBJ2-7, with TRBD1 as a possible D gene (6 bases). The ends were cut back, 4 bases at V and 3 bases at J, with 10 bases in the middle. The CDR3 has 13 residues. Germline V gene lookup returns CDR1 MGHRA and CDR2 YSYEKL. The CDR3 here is CASSPQQGYEQYF. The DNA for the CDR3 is TGCGCCAGCAGCCCACAACAGGGCTACGAGCAGTACTTC.

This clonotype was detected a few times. In DNA, the CDR3 is TGTGCCAGCAGCAATTCGGGGCAGGGCACCTTCTATGGCTACACCTTC. It is translated as CASSNSGQGTFYGYTF. This rearrangement joins TRBV7-9 to TRBJ1-2; tentatively, D is TRBD1 (5 bases). This CDR3 is 16 amino acids long. V shed 5 bases and J shed 4 bases, with 20 bases lying between them. The germline gives CDR1 SEHNR, CDR2 FQNEAQ (reference sequence).

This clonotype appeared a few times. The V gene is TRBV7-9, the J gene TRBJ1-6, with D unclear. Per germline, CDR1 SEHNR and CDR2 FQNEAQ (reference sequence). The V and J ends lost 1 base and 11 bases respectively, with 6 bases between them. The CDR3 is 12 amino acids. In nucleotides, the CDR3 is TGTGCCAGCAGCTTAGGAGGCACACCCCTCCACTTT. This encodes CASSLGGTPLHF.

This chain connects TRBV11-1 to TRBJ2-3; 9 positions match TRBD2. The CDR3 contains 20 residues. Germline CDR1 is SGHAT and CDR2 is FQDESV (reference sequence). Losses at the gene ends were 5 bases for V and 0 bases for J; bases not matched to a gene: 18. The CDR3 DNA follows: TGTGCCAGCAGCGGTCGGGACAGAGCGGGACTAGCCACTAGCACAGATACGCAGTATTTT. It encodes CASSGRDRAGLATSTDTQYF.

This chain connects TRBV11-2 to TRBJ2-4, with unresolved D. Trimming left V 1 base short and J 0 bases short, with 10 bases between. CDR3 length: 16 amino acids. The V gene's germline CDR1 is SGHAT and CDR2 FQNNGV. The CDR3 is CASSLAVSSAKNIQYF. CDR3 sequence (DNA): TGTGCCAGCAGCTTAGCTGTGAGCTCAGCCAAAAACATTCAGTACTTC.

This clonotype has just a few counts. The DNA for the CDR3 is TGTGCCACCAGCAGAGATTACGCCGGACAGATCAATTCACCCCTCCACTTT. It encodes CATSRDYAGQINSPLHF. The V gene is TRBV15, the J gene TRBJ1-6, with D possibly matching TRBD1 (6 bases). The V end was cut by 0 bases, the J end by 7 bases, with 16 bases between. CDR1 is LNHNV and CDR2 is YYDKDF in the germline V gene (reference sequence). The CDR3 spans 17 residues.

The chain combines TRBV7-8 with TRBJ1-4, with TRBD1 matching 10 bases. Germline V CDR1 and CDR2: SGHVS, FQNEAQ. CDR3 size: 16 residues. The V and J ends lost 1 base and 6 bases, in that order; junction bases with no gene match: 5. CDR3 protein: CASSLESGTGDEKLFF. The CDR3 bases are TGTGCCAGCAGCTTAGAGTCCGGGACAGGGGATGAAAAACTGTTTTTT. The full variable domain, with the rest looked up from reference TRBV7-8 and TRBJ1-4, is GAGVSQSPRYKVAKRGQDVALRCDPISGHVSLFWYQQALGQGPEFLTYFQNEAQLDKSGLPSDRFFAERPEGSVSTLKIQRTQQEDSAVYLCASSLESGTGDEKLFFGSGTQLSVL.

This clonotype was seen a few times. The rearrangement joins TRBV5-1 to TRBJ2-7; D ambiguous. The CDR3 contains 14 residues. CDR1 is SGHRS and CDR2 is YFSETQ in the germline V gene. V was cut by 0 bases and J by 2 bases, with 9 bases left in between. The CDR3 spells CASSLAGQTYEQYF. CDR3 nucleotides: TGCGCCAGCAGCTTGGCCGGTCAGACCTACGAGCAGTACTTC.

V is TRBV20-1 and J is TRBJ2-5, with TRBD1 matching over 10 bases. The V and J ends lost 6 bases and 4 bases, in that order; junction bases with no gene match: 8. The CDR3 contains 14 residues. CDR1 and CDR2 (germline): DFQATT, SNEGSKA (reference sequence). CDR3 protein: CSARDRGTIETQYF. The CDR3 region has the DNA TGCAGTGCCAGGGACAGGGGTACTATAGAGACCCAGTACTTC.

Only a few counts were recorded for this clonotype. The CDR3: CASRRLAETQYF. For the CDR3, the DNA is TGTGCCAGCAGAAGACTAGCTGAGACCCAGTACTTC. V gene TRBV28 combines with J gene TRBJ2-5; TRBD2 agrees at 7 bases. J lost 5 bases, V lost 6 bases, and 3 bases had no gene match. The CDR3 extends over 12 amino acids. Per the germline V gene, CDR1 is MDHEN and CDR2 is SYDVKM.

The CDR3 sequence: CASSQGSDYQPQHF. Written as DNA, the CDR3 is TGTGCCAGCTCCCAGGGGTCAGATTATCAGCCCCAGCATTTT. The rearrangement joins TRBV5-6 to TRBJ1-5, with D maybe TRBD1 (6 bases). The CDR3 is 14 amino acids. V was cut by 7 bases and J by 5 bases, with 16 bases left in between. Germline V gives CDR1 SGHDT, CDR2 YYEEEE.